The 10 T cell receptor beta chains given below trace back to one sample, sequenced in a study of beta chain features in type 1 diabetes. TCRB transcripts that were expressed got sequenced, as all of the isolated RNA had been reverse transcribed. Sequencing was performed with immunoSEQ multiplex PCR; in TCRdb, only in-frame clones are kept and a portion is missing. The data contain 300,000 to 350,000 clones, around a fifth of them seen just once; the ten biggest clones take up 0.044%. The material sequenced was naive CD4+ T cells from blood. The receptors here all came from a young woman in good health.

The V call is TRBV30, the J call TRBJ2-2; D is possibly TRBD1 (5 bases). CDR1 GTSNPN and CDR2 SVGIG come from the germline V gene (reference sequence). The CDR3 length is 13 residues. Trimming took 4 bases from V and 2 from J, leaving 8 bases between them. Here the CDR3 DNA reads TGTGCCTGGACTGACAGAAACACCGGGGAGCTGTTTTTT. Translation: CAWTDRNTGELFF.

This clone was counted between two and nine times. This chain joins TRBV18 and TRBJ1-3; D may be TRBD1 (6 bases). CDR3 length: 16 amino acids. Trimming removed 2 bases from V and 0 bases from J, with 11 bases in between. Germline CDR1 reads KGHSH; CDR2 reads LQKENI. CDR3 sequence reads: CASSPYRQDSGNTIYF. In nucleotides, the CDR3 is TGTGCCAGCTCACCATACCGACAGGACTCTGGAAACACCATATATTTT.

This clone was detected only a few times. The chain combines TRBV30 with TRBJ1-4; 7 bases are a match to TRBD1. The CDR3 totals 14 residues. Trimming at V came to 3 bases and at J to 7 bases, leaving 8 bases not matched to a gene. Germline V gene data show CDR1 as GTSNPN and CDR2 as SVGIG (reference sequence). CDR3 sequence: CAWRGQSGGEKLFF. CDR3 DNA sequence: TGTGCCTGGAGGGGACAGTCCGGGGGTGAAAAACTGTTTTTT.

The chain carries TRBV5-1 and TRBJ2-7; 10 bases line up with TRBD1. Germline CDR1 reads SGHRS; CDR2 reads YFSETQ. This CDR3 region has 14 residues. After removal of 2 bases from V and 6 bases from J, the junction contained 5 bases not matched to a gene. CDR3 amino acids: CASSLRDRGSEQYF. CDR3 coding DNA: TGCGCCAGCAGCTTAAGGGACAGGGGTTCCGAGCAGTACTTC.

This clone came up once. The chain uses TRBV10-3 and TRBJ1-2; TRBD1 matches at 8 bases. CDR1 is ENHRY, CDR2 SYGVKD, per germline. The trim removed 5 bases at V and 4 bases at J, leaving 3 bases unmatched. The CDR3 totals 13 residues. CDR3 DNA sequence: TGTGCCATCAGTTCGGGACAGGTCTATGGCTACACCTTC. Translation: CAISSGQVYGYTF.

This rearrangement joins TRBV6-1 to TRBJ2-3, with 13 bases lining up with TRBD2. CDR1 MNHNS and CDR2 SASEGT come from the germline V gene. This CDR3 spans 15 amino acids. The ends lost 8 bases at V and 4 bases at J; junction bases unmatched: 6. CDR3 sequence (DNA): TGTGCCAGCCGGAGGACTAGCGGGAGCGCAGATACGCAGTATTTT. This gives the protein CASRRTSGSADTQYF.

V and J are TRBV2 and TRBJ2-7; 7 nucleotides match TRBD1. The CDR3 is made up of 15 amino acids. Germline V gene data show CDR1 as SNHLY and CDR2 as FYNNEI. V lost 7 bases to trimming and J lost 0 bases; unmatched junction nucleotides: 9. The chain's CDR3 is CASTLDRDASYEQYF. The DNA of the CDR3 is TGTGCCAGCACCTTAGACAGGGACGCCTCCTACGAGCAGTACTTC.

The chain carries TRBV7-2 and TRBJ2-3; TRBD1 matches 7 bases. After removal of 5 bases from V and 1 base from J, the junction contained 9 bases not matched to a gene. The CDR3 runs 16 residues. CDR1 is SGHTA, CDR2 FQGNSA, per germline. CDR3 residues: CASSPPVGGGTDTQYF. CDR3 DNA sequence: TGTGCCAGCAGCCCCCCCGTAGGGGGCGGCACAGATACGCAGTATTTT.

The chain employs TRBV5-1 and TRBJ1-1; TRBD1 matches at 7 bases. The junction had 4 bases not matched to a gene; V was cut back by 3 bases and J by 8 bases. The CDR3 covers 12 residues. Germline CDR1 SGHRS, CDR2 YFSETQ. CDR3 coding DNA: TGCGCCAGCAGCTCAGGGACAGTCGAAGCTTTCTTT. Translation gives CASSSGTVEAFF.

The chain uses TRBV2 and TRBJ2-1; D is unclear. The CDR3 sequence is 11 residues long. CDR1 SNHLY and CDR2 FYNNEI come from the germline V gene. Between the trimmed V and J ends, which lost 6 bases and 9 bases, there was a span of 9 bases. Here the CDR3 reads CASRRMGEQFF. The CDR3 coding sequence is TGTGCCAGCAGGCGGATGGGTGAGCAGTTCTTC.